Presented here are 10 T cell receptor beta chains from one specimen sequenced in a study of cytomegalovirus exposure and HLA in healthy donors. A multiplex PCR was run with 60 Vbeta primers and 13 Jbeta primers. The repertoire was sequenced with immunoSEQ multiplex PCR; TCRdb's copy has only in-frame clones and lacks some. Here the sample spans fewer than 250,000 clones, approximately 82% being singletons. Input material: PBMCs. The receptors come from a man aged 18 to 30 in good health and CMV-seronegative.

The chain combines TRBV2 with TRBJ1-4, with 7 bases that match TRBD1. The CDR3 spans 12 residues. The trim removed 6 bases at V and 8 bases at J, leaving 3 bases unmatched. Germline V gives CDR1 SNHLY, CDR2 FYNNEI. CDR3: CASRGGGEKLFF. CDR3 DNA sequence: TGTGCCAGCAGAGGGGGCGGGGAAAAACTGTTTTTT.

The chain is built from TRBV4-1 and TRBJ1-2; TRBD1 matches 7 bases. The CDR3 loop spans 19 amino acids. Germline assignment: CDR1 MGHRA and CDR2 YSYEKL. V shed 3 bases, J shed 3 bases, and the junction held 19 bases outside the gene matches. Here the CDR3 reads CASSHGGRLRQGIYYGYTF. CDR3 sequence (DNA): TGCGCCAGCAGCCATGGGGGGCGGTTGCGACAGGGTATTTACTATGGCTACACCTTC.

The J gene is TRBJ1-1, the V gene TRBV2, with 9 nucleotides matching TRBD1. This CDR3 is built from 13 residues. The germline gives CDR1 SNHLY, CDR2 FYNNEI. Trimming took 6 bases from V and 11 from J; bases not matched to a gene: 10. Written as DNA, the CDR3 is TGTGCCAGCAGCGGGCAATTGACAGGGGGTGCTTTCTTT. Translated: CASSGQLTGGAFF. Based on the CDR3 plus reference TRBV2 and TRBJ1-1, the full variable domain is EPEVTQTPSHQVTQMGQEVILRCVPISNHLYFYWYRQILGQKVEFLVSFYNNEISEKSEIFDDQFSVERPDGSNFTLKIRSTKLEDSAMYFCASSGQLTGGAFFGQGTRLTVV.

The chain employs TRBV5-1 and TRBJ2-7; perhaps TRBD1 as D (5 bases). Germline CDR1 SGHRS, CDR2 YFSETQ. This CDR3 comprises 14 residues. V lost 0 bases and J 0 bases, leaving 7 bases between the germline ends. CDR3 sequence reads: CASSLGGRSYEQYF. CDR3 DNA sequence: TGCGCCAGCAGCTTGGGGGGCCGCTCCTACGAGCAGTACTTC.

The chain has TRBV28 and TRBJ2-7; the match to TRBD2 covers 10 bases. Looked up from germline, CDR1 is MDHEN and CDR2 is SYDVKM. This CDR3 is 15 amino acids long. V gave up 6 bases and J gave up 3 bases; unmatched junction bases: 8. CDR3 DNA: TGTGCCAGCAGACCAGCGGGAGGGGGGCTCTACGAGCAGTACTTC. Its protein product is CASRPAGGGLYEQYF.

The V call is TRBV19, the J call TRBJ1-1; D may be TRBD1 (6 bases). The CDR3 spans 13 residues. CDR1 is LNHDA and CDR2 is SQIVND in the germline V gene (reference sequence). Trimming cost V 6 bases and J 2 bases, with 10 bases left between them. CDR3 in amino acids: CASRYRANTEAFF. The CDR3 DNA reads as TGTGCCAGTAGATACAGGGCAAACACTGAAGCTTTCTTT.

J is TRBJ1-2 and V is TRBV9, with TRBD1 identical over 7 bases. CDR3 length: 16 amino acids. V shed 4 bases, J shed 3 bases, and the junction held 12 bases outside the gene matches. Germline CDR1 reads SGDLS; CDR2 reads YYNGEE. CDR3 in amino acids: CASSPRTGEQDYGYTF. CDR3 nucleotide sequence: TGTGCCAGCAGCCCGCGCACAGGGGAACAAGACTATGGCTACACCTTC.

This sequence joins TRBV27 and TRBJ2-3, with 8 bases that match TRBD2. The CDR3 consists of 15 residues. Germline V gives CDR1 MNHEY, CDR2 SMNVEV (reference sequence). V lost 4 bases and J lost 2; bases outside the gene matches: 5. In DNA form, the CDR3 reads TGTGCCAGCAGTTCAGGCGGGAGGCCCACAGATACGCAGTATTTT. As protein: CASSSGGRPTDTQYF.

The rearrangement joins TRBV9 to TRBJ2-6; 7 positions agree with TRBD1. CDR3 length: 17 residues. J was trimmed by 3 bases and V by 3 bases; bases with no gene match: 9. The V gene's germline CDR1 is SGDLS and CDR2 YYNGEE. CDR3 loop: CASSAQTGVGGANVLTF. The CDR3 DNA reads TGTGCCAGCAGCGCACAAACAGGGGTGGGTGGGGCCAACGTCCTGACTTTC.

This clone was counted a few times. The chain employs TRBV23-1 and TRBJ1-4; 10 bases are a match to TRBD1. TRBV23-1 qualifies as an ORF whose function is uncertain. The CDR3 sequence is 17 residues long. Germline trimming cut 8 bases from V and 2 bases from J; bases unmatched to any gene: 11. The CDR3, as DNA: TGCGCCAGCCCTCCGGACAGGGGGACCCGTACTAATGAAAAACTGTTTTTT. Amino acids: CASPPDRGTRTNEKLFF.